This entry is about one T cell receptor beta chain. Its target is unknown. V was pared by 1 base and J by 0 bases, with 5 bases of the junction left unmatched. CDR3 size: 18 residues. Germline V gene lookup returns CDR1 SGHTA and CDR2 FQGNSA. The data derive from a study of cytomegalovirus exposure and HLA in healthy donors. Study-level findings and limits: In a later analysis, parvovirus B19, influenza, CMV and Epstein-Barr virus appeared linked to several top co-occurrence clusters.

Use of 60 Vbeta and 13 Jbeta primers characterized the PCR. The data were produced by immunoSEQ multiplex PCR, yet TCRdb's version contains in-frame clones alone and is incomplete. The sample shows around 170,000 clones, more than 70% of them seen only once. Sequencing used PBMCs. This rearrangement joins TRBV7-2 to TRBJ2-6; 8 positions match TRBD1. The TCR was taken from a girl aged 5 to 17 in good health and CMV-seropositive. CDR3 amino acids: CASSLGTGLSSGANVLTF. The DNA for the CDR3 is TGTGCCAGCAGCTTAGGGACAGGGTTATCCTCTGGGGCCAACGTCCTGACTTTC.